The subject of this entry is one T cell receptor beta chain. Its antigen is not known. Expansion with viral peptide pools was applied to antigen-specific CD4+ T cells by the ViraFEST assay prior to sequencing. Upon completion of around 9 days in culture, CD4+ T cells were isolated. Confirmation by PCR established that the person had SARS-CoV-2 infection between March and December 2020. Two doses of either BNT162b2 or mRNA-1273 were given to each participant. This specimen comes from a study of vaccination effects on CD4 cells after COVID-19. Overall study context: Post-vaccine specimens were collected at a median of 72 days following the second dose. The study, taken as a whole, reports: Marked clonal contraction was seen in infection- and vaccine-induced clones late after vaccination.

The assay was immunoSEQ multiplex PCR, and TCRdb's table has in-frame clones only and misses some. The table has about 15,000 clones, 76% seen once; the top ten hold around 23%. With 5 bases removed from V and 0 bases from J, the gap between germline ends came to 8 bases. The CDR3 runs 15 residues. CDR1 and CDR2 from the germline V gene are SGHTA and FQGTGA. The material sequenced was CD4+ T cells from PBMCs cultured with HCoV-NL63 spike peptides, taken after COVID-19 vaccination. The chain links TRBV7-3 to TRBJ2-6; no reliable D call. This TCR was sampled from a human donor who had a prior SARS-CoV-2 infection. CDR3 DNA: TGTGCCAGCAGCGCGACTCACTCTGGGGCCAACGTCCTGACTTTC. Encoded protein: CASSATHSGANVLTF.